A selection of T cell receptor beta chains follows, all from one sample in a study of long-term antiretroviral therapy in people with HIV. TCRdb keeps only in-frame clones here, not all; method: immunoSEQ multiplex PCR. The sample includes 40,000 or so clones, around 83% of them seen just once. The specimen comprised unsorted PBMCs, sampled 1 year after starting antiretroviral therapy. Source of these receptors: a man younger than 30 with HIV. Each CDR3 is given with its conserved first and last residue. A D gene is named only where the DNA matches it firmly. The size of a clone is reported for some rows only, either as once, few or many, or as a class for expanded clones.

V	D	size	J	CDR3	DNA
TRBV10-2	TRBD1	.	TRBJ1-2	CASSESGTGDGYTF	TGCGCCAGCAGTGAGTCGGGGACAGGGGATGGCTACACCTTC
TRBV7-3	.	.	TRBJ2-1	CASSPTGAYNEQFF	TGTGCCAGCAGCCCTACGGGGGCCTACAATGAGCAGTTCTTC
TRBV4-1	.	.	TRBJ1-2	CASSQESRDYGYTF	TGCGCCAGCAGCCAAGAATCGCGGGACTATGGCTACACCTTC
TRBV10-3	.	.	TRBJ2-7	CAISGSHEQYF	TGTGCCATCAGTGGGAGCCACGAGCAGTACTTC
TRBV4-3	.	.	TRBJ2-1	CASSRDIYNEQFF	TGCGCCAGCAGCCGAGACATCTACAATGAGCAGTTCTTC
TRBV7-2	TRBD1	.	TRBJ1-2	CASSFGRDRGDGYTF	TGTGCCAGCAGCTTTGGCCGGGACAGGGGCGATGGCTACACCTTC
TRBV5-1	.	.	TRBJ1-2	CASSHPGNYGYTF	TGCGCCAGCAGCCATCCGGGTAACTATGGCTACACCTTC
TRBV27	.	.	TRBJ1-2	CATHPRRDTKFYGYTF	TGTGCCACCCACCCCCGCCGGGACACGAAGTTTTATGGCTACACCTTC
TRBV5-1	.	.	TRBJ1-1	CASSFQPSDRMNTEAFF	TGCGCCAGCAGCTTTCAACCCTCGGACCGCATGAACACTGAAGCTTTCTTT
TRBV7-9	TRBD1	.	TRBJ2-1	CASSLGTGSYNEQFF	TGTGCCAGCAGCTTAGGGACAGGGTCCTACAATGAGCAGTTCTTC
TRBV4-1	.	.	TRBJ1-2	CASSQQGNYGYTF	TGCGCCAGCAGCCAACAGGGTAACTATGGCTACACCTTC
TRBV9	TRBD1	.	TRBJ1-3	CASSPTTGIGNTIYF	TGTGCCAGCAGCCCTACGACAGGGATCGGAAACACCATATATTTT
TRBV28	TRBD1	once	TRBJ2-7	CASVQTGVHYEQYF	TGTGCCAGCGTTCAGACAGGGGTCCATTACGAGCAGTACTTC
TRBV11-2	TRBD1	.	TRBJ1-2	CASSLPGGYGYTF	TGTGCCAGCAGCTTACCAGGGGGCTATGGCTACACCTTC
TRBV7-9	TRBD2	.	TRBJ2-1	CASSSTSGTSYNEQFF	TGTGCCAGCAGCTCGACTAGCGGGACATCCTACAATGAGCAGTTCTTC
TRBV19	TRBD1	.	TRBJ1-6	CASTGQGDSPLHF	TGTGCCAGTACGGGACAGGGTGATTCACCCCTCCACTTT
TRBV7-8	TRBD2	.	TRBJ2-1	CASRVGLAGLDEQFF	TGTGCCTCCAGAGTCGGTCTAGCGGGTTTAGATGAGCAGTTCTTC